This is a list of T cell receptor beta chains from one sample in a study of early T cells in non-severe SARS-CoV-2 infection. Using its own MiXCR run on the 5' RACE reads, TCRdb lists one record per CDR3 protein. The data show some 80,000 distinct CDR3 sequences, 10% to 15% seen once. Sample: whole blood. The receptor set was obtained from an adult who was a healthcare worker with PCR-confirmed SARS-CoV-2 infection or an uninfected control (not recorded which). Both conserved end residues are part of each CDR3. The D gene is left open where the match is weak. Not all rows give a size; the values are once, few, many and, for expanded clones, a class.

>TRBD1|-|TRBJ2-6|TRBV11-2
TGTGCCAGCAGCTCCCCGGGACAGGGAACCTCTGGGGCCAACGTCCTGACTTTC
CASSSPGQGTSGANVLTF
>TRBD2|many|TRBJ2-5|TRBV7-2
TGTGCCAGCAGCTTAGCGCTACTAGCGGGAGGGGTGACCCAGTACTTC
CASSLALLAGGVTQYF
>-|many|TRBJ2-4|TRBV28
TGTGCCAGCAGTAGAGTGACCAAAAACATTCAGTACTTC
CASSRVTKNIQYF
>-|few|TRBJ2-5|TRBV20-1
TGCAGTGCTAGAGATCCTGGCAGGGGGGGAGAGACCCAGTACTTC
CSARDPGRGGETQYF
>-|few|TRBJ2-1|TRBV28
TGTGCCAGCAGCCCTGACAGATCCAATGAGCAGTTCTTC
CASSPDRSNEQFF
>-|-|TRBJ1-1|TRBV3-1
TGTGCCAGCAGCCAAGGACGGGTTGGCACTGAAGCTTTCTTT
CASSQGRVGTEAFF
>-|-|TRBJ2-5|TRBV30
TGTGCCTGGAGTGTAGGGGGGATCCAAGAGACCCAGTACTTC
CAWSVGGIQETQYF
>-|few|TRBJ2-2|TRBV28
TGTGCCAGCAGTTCAGGGGGGAAGGGGGAGCTGTTTTTT
CASSSGGKGELFF
>TRBD2|-|TRBJ2-3|TRBV7-9
TGTGCCAGCAGCTTAGACAGGCTGGGGGGACTAAGCACAGATACGCAGTATTTT
CASSLDRLGGLSTDTQYF
>TRBD2|few|TRBJ2-2|TRBV19
TGTGCCAGTAGTATGCAGGGTACTTCCCTAGCGGTCACCACCGGGGAGCTGTTTTTT
CASSMQGTSLAVTTGELFF
>-|few|TRBJ2-1|TRBV5-1
TGCGCCAGCAGCTTTGGAGGGAGCTCCTACAATGAGCAGTTCTTC
CASSFGGSSYNEQFF
>-|few|TRBJ2-3|TRBV29-1
TGCAGCGCCCGATTAGCGGCAGATACGCAGTATTTT
CSARLAADTQYF
>TRBD2|many|TRBJ2-5|TRBV6-1
TGTGCCAGCAGCCCCGGGACTAGCGGAGAGACCCAGTACTTC
CASSPGTSGETQYF
>-|-|TRBJ2-7|TRBV27
TGTGCCAGCAGTTTCCCCGGTCCCAGCGGGCCCTACGAGCAGTACTTC
CASSFPGPSGPYEQYF
>TRBD1|-|TRBJ2-3|TRBV5-1
TGCGCCAGCAGGTTAAGGACAGGTCGCGACAGCACAGATACGCAGTATTTT
CASRLRTGRDSTDTQYF
>TRBD2|-|TRBJ2-3|TRBV6-6
TGTGCCAGCAGTGGAAGACTAGCGGGATACCGCACAGATACGCAGTATTTT
CASSGRLAGYRTDTQYF
>-|few|TRBJ2-2|TRBV11-2
TGTGCCAGCAGCTCTCTGGGGGGAAACACCGGGGAGCTGTTTTTT
CASSSLGGNTGELFF
>TRBD1|-|TRBJ2-7|TRBV27
TGTGCCAGCAGTTTGTTGGGACAGGACTACGAGCAGTACTTC
CASSLLGQDYEQYF
>TRBD1|few|TRBJ2-4|TRBV20-1
TGCAGTGCTGCGGACAGGGTTAAAAACATTCAGTACTTC
CSAADRVKNIQYF
>-|few|TRBJ2-6|TRBV4-1
TGCGCCAGCAGCCAAGGGTTAGTCAGCTCTGGGGCCAACGTCCTGACTTTC
CASSQGLVSSGANVLTF
>-|-|TRBJ1-1|TRBV6-5
TGTGCCAGCAGTTACAGGGGGAGGAACACTGAAGCTTTCTTT
CASSYRGRNTEAFF
>TRBD1|-|TRBJ2-7|TRBV5-8
TGTGCCAGCAGCTTGGAAGTCAGGGGGAAGGGGCAGTACTTC
CASSLEVRGKGQYF
>-|-|TRBJ2-4|TRBV12-3/TRBV12-4
TGTGCCAGCAGTTTAACCGCCCGACAGGACCAAAACATTCAGTACTTC
CASSLTARQDQNIQYF
>TRBD2|many|TRBJ2-3|TRBV19
TGTGCCAGTAGTCCCGGGACTAGATCCTCAGGAGATACGCAGTATTTT
CASSPGTRSSGDTQYF
>-|-|TRBJ1-1|TRBV28
TGTGCCAGCAGGAGGAGAGGGCTTAGCACTGAAGCTTTCTTT
CASRRRGLSTEAFF